This TCR beta chain was documented in a study of cytomegalovirus exposure and HLA in healthy donors. In the study overall: Earlier work reported 95 million to 130 million unique TCR beta sequences from some 180 million T cells. Study observations and caveats: TCR beta V- and J-gene trimming, according to a later analysis, was linked to a missense DCLRE1C variant. Associated with HLA alleles at 0.05 false discovery rate in a later analysis were 16,951 TCR beta sequences.

The PCR used 60 Vbeta and 13 Jbeta primers. Profiled with immunoSEQ multiplex PCR; TCRdb holds only in-frame clones, not every one. The sample lists roughly 200,000 clones; 77% were seen once. Note on this clone: The antigen is undetermined.

The sequencing sample was made of PBMCs. This receptor was identified in a woman aged 25 to 39 in good health and CMV-seropositive.

The CDR3 protein is CASSVLDRNTEAFF. The CDR3, as DNA: TGTGCCAGCAGCGTTCTGGACAGGAACACTGAAGCTTTCTTT. This chain joins TRBV13 and TRBJ1-1; weak D call: TRBD1 (6 bases). This CDR3 has 14 residues. In germline, CDR1 is PRHDT, CDR2 FYEKMQ (reference sequence). V lost 5 bases, J lost 1 base, and 11 bases lay in between.